This TCR beta chain was sequenced during a study of T cell responses to AZD1222 COVID-19 vaccine. Study conclusions and caveats: Baseline testing showed seropositivity in only a handful of AZD1222 recipients. Nearly half of spike-specific TCRs reportedly target variant regions that are unmutated in the B.1.351 and B.1.1.7 variants. Repertoires were collected only later (after the peak T cell response had occurred). Donor demographics were predominantly white British with a female majority; clonal diversity may be underestimated.

The data were produced by immunoSEQ multiplex PCR, yet TCRdb's version contains in-frame clones alone and is incomplete. The sample contains some 120,000 clones, 75% to 95% of which appear only once. A remark on this clone: Its specificity is unknown.

Per germline, CDR1 SGHDT and CDR2 YYEEEE. V dropped 1 base and J dropped 2 bases, with 13 bases sitting between them. This CDR3 is built from 15 residues. The starting material was peripheral blood, obtained 28 days after the second dose of the MenACWY control vaccine. V usage is TRBV5-6 and J usage is TRBJ2-7; D is undetermined. This receptor was taken from an adult who received the MenACWY meningococcal vaccine as a control. The CDR3 sequence: CASSLSLVPTYEQYF. CDR3 sequence (DNA): TGTGCCAGCAGCTTGAGTCTGGTACCGACCTACGAGCAGTACTTC.